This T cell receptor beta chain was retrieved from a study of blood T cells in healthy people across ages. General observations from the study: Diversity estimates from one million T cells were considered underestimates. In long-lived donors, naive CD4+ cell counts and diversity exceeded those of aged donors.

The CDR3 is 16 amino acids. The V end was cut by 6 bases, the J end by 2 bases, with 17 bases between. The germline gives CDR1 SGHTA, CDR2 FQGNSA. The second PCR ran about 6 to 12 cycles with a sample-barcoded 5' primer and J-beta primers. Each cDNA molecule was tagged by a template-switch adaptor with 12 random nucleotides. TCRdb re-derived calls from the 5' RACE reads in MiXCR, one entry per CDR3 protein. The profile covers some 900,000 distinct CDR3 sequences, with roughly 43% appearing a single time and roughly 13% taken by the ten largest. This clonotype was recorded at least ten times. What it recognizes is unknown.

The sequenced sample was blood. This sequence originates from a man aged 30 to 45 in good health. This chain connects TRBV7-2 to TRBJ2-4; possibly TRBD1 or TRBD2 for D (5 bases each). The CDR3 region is CASRPRGDGTKNIQYF. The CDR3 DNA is TGTGCCAGCAGGCCTAGGGGAGACGGGACCAAAAACATTCAGTACTTC.